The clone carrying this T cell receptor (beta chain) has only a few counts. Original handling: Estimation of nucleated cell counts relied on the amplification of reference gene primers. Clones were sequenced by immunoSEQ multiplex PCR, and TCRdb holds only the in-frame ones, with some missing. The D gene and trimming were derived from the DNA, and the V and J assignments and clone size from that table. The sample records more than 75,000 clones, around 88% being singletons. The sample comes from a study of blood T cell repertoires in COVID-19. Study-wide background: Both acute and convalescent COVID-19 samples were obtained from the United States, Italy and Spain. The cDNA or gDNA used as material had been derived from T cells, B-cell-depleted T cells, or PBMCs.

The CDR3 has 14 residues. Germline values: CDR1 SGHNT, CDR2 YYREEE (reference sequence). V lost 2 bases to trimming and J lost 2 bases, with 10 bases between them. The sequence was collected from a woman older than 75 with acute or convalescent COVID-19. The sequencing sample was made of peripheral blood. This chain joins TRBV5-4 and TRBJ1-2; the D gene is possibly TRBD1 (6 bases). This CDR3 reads CASSFGTTNYGYTF. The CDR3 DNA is TGTGCCAGCAGCTTCGGGACAACGAACTATGGCTACACCTTC.